The entry below describes one T cell receptor beta chain. Its specificity is unknown. This entry is derived from a study of cytomegalovirus exposure and HLA in healthy donors. A multiplex PCR was run with 60 Vbeta primers and 13 Jbeta primers. Sequencing used immunoSEQ multiplex PCR; TCRdb keeps in-frame clones, though not all of them. Of about 140,000 clones in the sample, 79% are singletons; the top ten hold about 3.4%. Study results and caveats: The authors later linked a missense DCLRE1C variant to TCR beta V- and J-gene trimming.

The V end was cut by 4 bases, the J end by 3 bases, with 6 bases between. Per germline, CDR1 SGHTA and CDR2 FQGNSA. The length of the CDR3 is 12 residues. This receptor was taken from a female donor in good health and CMV-seronegative. The chain combines TRBV7-2 with TRBJ1-1; D unclear. Sequencing used PBMCs. This chain's CDR3 is CASSSSYTEAFF. The CDR3 DNA sequence: TGTGCCAGCAGCTCCAGTTACACTGAAGCTTTCTTT.